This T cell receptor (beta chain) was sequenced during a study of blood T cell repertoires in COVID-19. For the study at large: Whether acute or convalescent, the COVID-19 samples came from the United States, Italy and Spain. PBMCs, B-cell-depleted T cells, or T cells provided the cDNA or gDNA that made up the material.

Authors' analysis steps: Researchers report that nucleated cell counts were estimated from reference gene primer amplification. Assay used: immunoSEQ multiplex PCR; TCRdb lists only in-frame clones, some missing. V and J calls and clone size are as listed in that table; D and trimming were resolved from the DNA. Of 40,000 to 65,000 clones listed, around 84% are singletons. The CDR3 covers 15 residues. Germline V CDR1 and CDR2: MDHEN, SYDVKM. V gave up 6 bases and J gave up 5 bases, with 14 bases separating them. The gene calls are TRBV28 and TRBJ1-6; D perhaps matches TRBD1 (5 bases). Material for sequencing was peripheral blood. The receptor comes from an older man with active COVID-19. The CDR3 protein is CASSSSGADNSPLHF. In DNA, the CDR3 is TGTGCCAGCAGCAGTAGCGGGGCAGATAATTCACCCCTCCACTTT.